Following are 29 T cell receptor beta chains from one sample sequenced in a study of shared clonotypes between healthy human individuals. Produced via immunoSEQ multiplex PCR; TCRdb's table is partial and in-frame only. The table has some 700,000 clones, 90% seen once. The sample comprised memory CD8+ T cells from PBMCs. Subset reported: CD45RO+ cells pooled with CCR7-negative TemRA cells. The receptor source for this set is a man younger than 35 in good health. Some clones in this sample may be carry-over from other donors' samples.

This clone was recorded once. The chain recombines TRBV29-1 with TRBJ1-3; possibly TRBD1 for D (6 bases). V gave up 4 bases and J gave up 3 bases, with 22 bases separating them. The CDR3 is 17 residues long. In germline, CDR1 is SQVTM, CDR2 ANQGSEA. The CDR3 nucleotides are TGCAGCGTTGTTGGGACGTCCTTCAGGGGATTTGGAAACACCATATATTTT. Encoded protein: CSVVGTSFRGFGNTIYF. Supplemented by reference TRBV29-1 and TRBJ1-3, the full variable domain reads SAVISQKPSRDICQRGTSLTIQCQVDSQVTMMFWYRQQPGQSLTLIATANQGSEATYESGFVIDKFPISRPNLTFSTLTVSNMSPEDSSIYLCSVVGTSFRGFGNTIYFGEGSWLTVV.

The DNA for the CDR3 is TGTGCCAGCAGCCCGCGACAGGGCTCAGGAGAGACCCAGTACTTC. As protein: CASSPRQGSGETQYF. The rearrangement links TRBV14 to TRBJ2-5; 7 bases fit TRBD1. With 4 bases clipped from V and 4 bases from J, the junction kept 9 bases outside the gene matches. Germline V CDR1 and CDR2: SGHDN, FVKESK. The CDR3 loop spans 15 amino acids.

This clone was counted only a few times. The gene calls are TRBV25-1 and TRBJ1-1; 8 nucleotides agree with TRBD1. The CDR3 length is 15 residues. Germline CDR1 reads MGHDK; CDR2 reads SYGVNS. V dropped 4 bases and J dropped 0; count of bases not matched to a gene: 4. The CDR3 DNA reads TGTGCCAGCAGTGCCCGACAGGGGTTGAACACTGAAGCTTTCTTT. Encoded protein: CASSARQGLNTEAFF.

This chain links TRBV7-6 with TRBJ2-7; D gene unclear. Trimming pared 0 bases from V and 5 bases from J, leaving 14 bases between. Germline CDR1 reads SGHVS; CDR2 reads FNYEAQ. There are 15 residues in the CDR3. Here the CDR3 reads CASSLAAEKVDEQYF. In nucleotides, the CDR3 is TGTGCCAGCAGCTTAGCCGCAGAGAAGGTCGACGAGCAGTACTTC.

CDR3 residues: CASSSQGASEAFF. The CDR3 bases are TGTGCCAGCAGTTCGCAGGGGGCCTCCGAAGCTTTCTTT. V usage is TRBV2 and J usage is TRBJ1-1; TRBD1 aligns across 8 bases. This CDR3 contains 13 residues. V trimming: 5 bases; J trimming: 8 bases; junction bases outside the gene matches: 7. Germline assignment: CDR1 SNHLY and CDR2 FYNNEI.

The V call is TRBV27, the J call TRBJ2-1; 9 nucleotides agree with TRBD2. The CDR3 is 14 residues long. Germline V lookup: CDR1 MNHEY, CDR2 SMNVEV (reference sequence). After removal of 0 bases from V and 13 bases from J, the junction contained 7 bases not matched to a gene. CDR3 sequence reads: CASSLSTSGPRQFF. Here the CDR3 DNA reads TGTGCCAGCAGTTTATCGACTAGCGGTCCCCGACAGTTCTTC.

The CDR3 spells CASLVDGELFF. The DNA for the CDR3 is TGTGCCAGCCTTGTAGACGGGGAGCTGTTTTTT. The chain joins TRBV6-1 to TRBJ2-2; no firm D call. This CDR3 comprises 11 residues. V was cut by 8 bases and J by 7 bases, with 8 bases left in between. Germline V gene lookup returns CDR1 MNHNS and CDR2 SASEGT.

The chain couples TRBV12-5 to TRBJ2-2; 9 bases match TRBD2. CDR1 is LGHNT, CDR2 FRNRAP, per germline. The trim removed 0 bases at V and 5 bases at J, leaving 10 bases unmatched. The CDR3 length is 18 residues. CDR3 bases: TGTGCTAGTGGTTTGGTTGGACCTAGCGGGAAATGGACCGGGGAGCTGTTTTTT. Its protein is CASGLVGPSGKWTGELFF.

The chain recombines TRBV5-4 with TRBJ2-5; D possibly corresponds to TRBD2 (6 bases). V was pared by 4 bases and J by 5 bases, with 24 bases between. The CDR3 consists of 17 residues. Germline V gene lookup returns CDR1 SGHNT and CDR2 YYREEE (reference sequence). The CDR3 reads CASSPPLAAPDGETQYF. CDR3 DNA: TGTGCCAGCAGCCCTCCACTAGCTGCCCCCGATGGGGAGACCCAGTACTTC.

This clone has just one count. The rearrangement joins TRBV11-1 to TRBJ2-7, with D unclear. CDR1 and CDR2 (germline): SGHAT, FQDESV (reference sequence). The CDR3 length is 12 residues. V gave up 7 bases and J gave up 4 bases, with 11 bases separating them. The CDR3 DNA is TGTGCCAGCAAGTCTGAGTTTTACGAGCAGTACTTC. Encoded protein: CASKSEFYEQYF.

This chain connects TRBV11-2 to TRBJ2-7, with D perhaps TRBD1 (6 bases). This CDR3 has 15 amino acids. Germline V gene sequence: CDR1 SGHAT, CDR2 FQNNGV. With 4 bases removed from V and 7 bases from J, the gap between germline ends came to 20 bases. CDR3 residues: CASSSTRDTGKEQYF. The CDR3 DNA follows: TGTGCCAGCAGCTCGACCCGGGACACGGGTAAGGAGCAGTACTTC.

The V gene is TRBV25-1, the J gene TRBJ2-5; TRBD2 matches at 7 bases. J gave up 5 bases and V 6 bases, and 15 bases lay outside the gene matches. CDR3 length: 16 amino acids. Germline CDR1 is MGHDK and CDR2 is SYGVNS. The CDR3 DNA is TGTGCCAGCAGCCCAAGGGAGGGCCGGGGCGCGGAGACCCAGTACTTC. Translating it yields CASSPREGRGAETQYF.

This chain links TRBV4-1 with TRBJ1-1; D remains unclear. The CDR3 spans 18 residues. Germline V gene data show CDR1 as MGHRA and CDR2 as YSYEKL. Trimming shortened V by 0 bases and J by 3 bases, and 20 bases separated the two germline ends. CDR3 sequence reads: CASSQEPGSSLLDTEAFF. The CDR3, as DNA: TGCGCCAGCAGCCAAGAACCCGGTTCTTCTCTTCTGGACACTGAAGCTTTCTTT.

Comment on this clone: The sample holds other DNA sequences that translate to the same CDR3. The chain uses TRBV11-2 and TRBJ2-7, with 9 positions matching TRBD2. Trimming cost V 5 bases and J 2 bases; bases outside gene matches: 4. CDR3 length: 14 residues. CDR1 and CDR2 from the germline V gene are SGHAT and FQNNGV. CDR3 sequence reads: CASSPLAGTYEQYF. The CDR3 DNA sequence: TGTGCCAGCAGCCCCCTAGCGGGAACCTACGAGCAGTACTTC. Full variable domain (missing parts from reference TRBV11-2 and TRBJ2-7): EAGVAQSPRYKIIEKRQSVAFWCNPISGHATLYWYQQILGQGPKLLIQFQNNGVVDDSQLPKDRFSAERLKGVDSTLKIQPAKLEDSAVYLCASSPLAGTYEQYFGPGTRLTVT.

This clone was picked up one time. V and J are TRBV5-4 and TRBJ2-5; 7 positions match TRBD2. CDR3 length: 14 residues. The ends lost 9 bases at V and 5 bases at J; junction bases unmatched: 13. The germline gives CDR1 SGHNT, CDR2 YYREEE (reference sequence). CDR3 in DNA: TGTGCCACCAGGCCTGGACTAGTGGAGGAGACCCAGTACTTC. This encodes CATRPGLVEETQYF.

The chain is built from TRBV7-9 and TRBJ2-5, with 7 nucleotides matching TRBD1. This CDR3 spans 17 amino acids. With 5 bases clipped from V and 5 bases from J, the junction kept 17 bases outside the gene matches. The V gene's germline CDR1 is SEHNR and CDR2 FQNEAQ (reference sequence). The CDR3 sequence is CASSPGGIGGGEETQYF. For the CDR3, the DNA is TGTGCCAGCAGCCCAGGGGGTATCGGAGGCGGCGAGGAGACCCAGTACTTC.

This rearrangement joins TRBV13 to TRBJ2-1; no firm D call. CDR1 and CDR2 (germline): PRHDT, FYEKMQ (reference sequence). The CDR3 sequence is 12 residues long. The V end lost 1 base, the J end lost 15 bases, and 13 bases lay between the germline ends. DNA of the CDR3: TGTGCCAGCAGCTTAGCCCGAACTCCGAGGTTCTTC. Translation: CASSLARTPRFF.

The chain links TRBV4-3 to TRBJ2-7, with 9 bases identical to TRBD1. In germline, CDR1 is LGHNA, CDR2 YSLEER. This CDR3 is built from 14 residues. Unmatched junction bases numbered 5, after V lost 3 bases and J lost 5 bases. The CDR3 DNA is TGCGCCAGCAGCCAGGGACAGGGTACCGACGAGCAGTACTTC. Its translation: CASSQGQGTDEQYF.

The chain recombines TRBV28 with TRBJ2-5; the D is unclear. There are 16 residues in the CDR3. Germline CDR1 and CDR2: MDHEN and SYDVKM. V was shortened by 2 bases and J by 5 bases, with 18 bases between the two germline ends. The CDR3 DNA is TGTGCCAGCAGTTTAAACTTCGGAGCTACCCCGGAGACCCAGTACTTC. This codes for CASSLNFGATPETQYF.

The chain combines TRBV7-9 with TRBJ1-6; possibly TRBD1 for D (5 bases). The length of the CDR3 is 14 residues. Germline V gene sequence: CDR1 SEHNR, CDR2 FQNEAQ (reference sequence). Trimming stripped 6 bases from V and 9 bases from J, with 15 bases between. The CDR3 nucleotides are TGTGCCAGCAGTTTCGCCCCTGGGGCTTCACCCCTCCACTTT. Translation: CASSFAPGASPLHF.

On this clone: It is likely a read error: a sequence one base away is far more abundant. This chain links TRBV9 with TRBJ1-1; a possible D gene is TRBD1 (5 bases). The CDR3 runs 12 residues. The V and J ends lost 6 bases and 4 bases respectively, with 10 bases between them. Germline CDR1 and CDR2: SGDLS and YYNGEE. CDR3 sequence (DNA): TGTGCCAGCAATCGGGGGGGCACTGAAGCTTTCTTT. It yields the protein CASNRGGTEAFF.

The chain couples TRBV15 to TRBJ2-7; D remains unclear. Per germline, CDR1 LNHNV and CDR2 YYDKDF (reference sequence). Trimming removed 3 bases from V and 7 bases from J, with 13 bases in between. This CDR3 is built from 13 residues. The DNA of the CDR3 is TGTGCCACCAGCAGCACGGAACACCTGGAGCAGTACTTC. Amino acid sequence: CATSSTEHLEQYF.

DNA of the CDR3: TGTGCCAGCAGTCCCACGGCAGGGGGCGGCTTTGGCGAGCAGTACTTC. It codes for CASSPTAGGGFGEQYF. The V call is TRBV21-1, the J call TRBJ2-7; no check of the table's D call, TRBD1, against the DNA was made. TRBV21-1 is assigned pseudogene status. The CDR3 spans 16 residues.

The gene calls are TRBV5-6 and TRBJ2-2, with a tentative D call TRBD2 (6 bases). Germline loops: CDR1 SGHDT, CDR2 YYEEEE. Trimming shortened V by 3 bases and J by 7 bases, and 25 bases separated the two germline ends. The CDR3 has 18 residues. The CDR3 region is CASSWQKIRDFLVGELFF. CDR3 DNA sequence: TGTGCCAGCAGCTGGCAAAAGATACGGGACTTTTTGGTCGGGGAGCTGTTTTTT.

This chain uses TRBV6-1 with TRBJ2-1; weak D call: TRBD2 (5 bases). CDR1 is MNHNS and CDR2 is SASEGT in the germline V gene. The CDR3 contains 13 residues. Trimming pared 4 bases from V and 8 bases from J, leaving 12 bases between. The CDR3 region is CASSVRGSHEQFF. In DNA form, the CDR3 reads TGTGCCAGCAGTGTACGGGGAAGCCATGAGCAGTTCTTC.

V and J are TRBV4-2 and TRBJ2-1; TRBD2 matches 10 bases. Germline V gene sequence: CDR1 LGHNA, CDR2 YNFKEQ. The CDR3 is 16 amino acids. J gave up 3 bases and V 0 bases, and 2 bases lay outside the gene matches. The CDR3 loop is CASSQESSGGYNEQFF. DNA of the CDR3: TGTGCCAGCAGCCAAGAATCTAGCGGGGGCTACAATGAGCAGTTCTTC.

The rearrangement joins TRBV27 to TRBJ2-7, with D hard to call. The CDR3 consists of 14 residues. The V gene's germline CDR1 is MNHEY and CDR2 SMNVEV (reference sequence). Trimming pared 5 bases from V and 2 bases from J, leaving 13 bases between. This chain's CDR3 is CASSPNEGPYEQYF. CDR3 bases: TGTGCCAGCAGTCCGAACGAAGGACCCTACGAGCAGTACTTC.

V usage is TRBV6-5 and J usage is TRBJ1-6; D unresolved. V was pared by 2 bases and J by 7 bases, with 9 bases between. CDR1 and CDR2 (germline): MNHEY, SVGAGI. This CDR3 region has 14 residues. CDR3 DNA sequence: TGTGCCAGCAGTTACCGGGGTGAGAATTCACCCCTCCACTTT. Its protein product is CASSYRGENSPLHF.

V usage is TRBV18 and J usage is TRBJ2-5, with 7 positions matching TRBD2. CDR3 size: 14 residues. V was pared by 3 bases and J by 5 bases, with 6 bases of the junction left unmatched. The germline CDR1 and CDR2 sequences are KGHSH and LQKENI. The DNA of the CDR3 is TGTGCCAGCTCACCCCGGACTAGAAGTGAGACCCAGTACTTC. It yields the protein CASSPRTRSETQYF.